This T cell receptor beta chain was captured by sequencing in a study of blood T cell repertoires in COVID-19. The J segment lost 10 bases and the V segment lost 4 bases, leaving 7 bases of the junction unmatched. Germline assignment: CDR1 SEHNR and CDR2 FQNEAQ (reference sequence). This CDR3 has 15 residues. Some clones are missing from TCRdb's copy, which holds only in-frame ones; the method was immunoSEQ multiplex PCR. The sample includes 200,000 to 300,000 clones, about 86% of them seen just once. What was sequenced was peripheral blood. The chain has TRBV7-9 and TRBJ1-6; 10 bases line up with TRBD1. This sequence originates from a man older than 75 with acute or convalescent COVID-19. CDR3 DNA: TGTGCCAGCAGCTCTCGCGGGACAGGGGACTCACCCCTCCACTTT. Translated: CASSSRGTGDSPLHF. The full variable domain, completed using reference TRBV7-9 and TRBJ1-6, is DTGVSQNPRHKITKRGQNVTFRCDPISEHNRLYWYRQTLGQGPEFLTYFQNEAQLEKSRLLSDRFSAERPKGSFSTLEIQRTEQGDSAMYLCASSSRGTGDSPLHFGNGTRLTVT.